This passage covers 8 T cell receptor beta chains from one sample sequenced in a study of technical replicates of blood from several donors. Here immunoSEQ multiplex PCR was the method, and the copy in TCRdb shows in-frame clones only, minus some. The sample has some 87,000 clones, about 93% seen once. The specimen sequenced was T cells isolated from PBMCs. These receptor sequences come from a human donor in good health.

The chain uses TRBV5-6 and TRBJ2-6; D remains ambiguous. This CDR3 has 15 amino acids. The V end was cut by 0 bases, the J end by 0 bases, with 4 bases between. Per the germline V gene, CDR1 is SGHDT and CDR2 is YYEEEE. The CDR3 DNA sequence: TGTGCCAGCAGCTTGGGAGTCTCTGGGGCCAACGTCCTGACTTTC. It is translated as CASSLGVSGANVLTF.

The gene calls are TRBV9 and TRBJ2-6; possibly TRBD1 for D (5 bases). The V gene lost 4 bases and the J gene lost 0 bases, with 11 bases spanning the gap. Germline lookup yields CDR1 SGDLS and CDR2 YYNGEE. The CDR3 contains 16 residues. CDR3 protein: CASSKGAYSGANVLTF. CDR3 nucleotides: TGTGCCAGCAGCAAAGGGGCATACTCTGGGGCCAACGTCCTGACTTTC.

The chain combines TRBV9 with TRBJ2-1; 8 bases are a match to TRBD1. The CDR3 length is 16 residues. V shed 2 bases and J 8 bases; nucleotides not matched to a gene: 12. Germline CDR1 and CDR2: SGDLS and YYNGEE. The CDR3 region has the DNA TGTGCCAGCAGCGTCACCCGGGACAGGAGCTCTCATGAGCAGTTCTTC. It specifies CASSVTRDRSSHEQFF.

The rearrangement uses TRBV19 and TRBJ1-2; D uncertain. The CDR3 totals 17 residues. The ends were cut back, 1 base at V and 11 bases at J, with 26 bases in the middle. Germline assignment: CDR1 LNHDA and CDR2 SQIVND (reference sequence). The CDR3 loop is CASSIGWQDRIIFRYTF. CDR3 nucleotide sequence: TGTGCCAGTAGTATAGGTTGGCAGGATCGCATTATCTTCAGATACACCTTC. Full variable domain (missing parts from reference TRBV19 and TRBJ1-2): DGGITQSPKYLFRKEGQNVTLSCEQNLNHDAMYWYRQDPGQGLRLIYYSQIVNDFQKGDIAEGYSVSREKKESFPLTVTSAQKNPTAFYLCASSIGWQDRIIFRYTFGSGTRLTVV.

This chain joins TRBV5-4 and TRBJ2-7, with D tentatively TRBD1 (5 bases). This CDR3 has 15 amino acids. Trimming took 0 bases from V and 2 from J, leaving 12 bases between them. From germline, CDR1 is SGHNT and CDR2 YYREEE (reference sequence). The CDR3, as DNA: TGTGCCAGCAGCTTGGTGGGCAGGGCGGCCTACGAGCAGTACTTC. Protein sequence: CASSLVGRAAYEQYF.

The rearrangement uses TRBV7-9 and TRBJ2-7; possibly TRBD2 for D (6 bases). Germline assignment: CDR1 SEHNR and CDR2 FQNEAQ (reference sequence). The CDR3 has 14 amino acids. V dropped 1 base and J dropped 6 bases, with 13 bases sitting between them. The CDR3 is CASSLGRVGGEQYF. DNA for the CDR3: TGTGCCAGCAGCTTAGGGCGCGTCGGGGGCGAGCAGTACTTC. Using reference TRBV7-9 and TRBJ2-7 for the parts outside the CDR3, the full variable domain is DTGVSQNPRHKITKRGQNVTFRCDPISEHNRLYWYRQTLGQGPEFLTYFQNEAQLEKSRLLSDRFSAERPKGSFSTLEIQRTEQGDSAMYLCASSLGRVGGEQYFGPGTRLTVT.

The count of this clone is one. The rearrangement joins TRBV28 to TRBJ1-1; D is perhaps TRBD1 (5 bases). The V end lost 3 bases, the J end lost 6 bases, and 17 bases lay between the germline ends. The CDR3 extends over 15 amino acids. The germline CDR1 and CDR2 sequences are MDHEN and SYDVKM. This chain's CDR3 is CASSFNSGNPAEAFF. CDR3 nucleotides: TGTGCCAGCAGTTTTAATTCAGGGAACCCAGCTGAAGCTTTCTTT.

The CDR3 sequence is CASRGGLIEQFF. Here the CDR3 DNA reads TGTGCCAGCAGGGGAGGGTTGATTGAGCAGTTCTTC. The rearrangement links TRBV27 to TRBJ2-1; TRBD2 matches 7 bases. The CDR3 runs to 12 residues. The germline V gene has CDR1 MNHEY and CDR2 SMNVEV (reference sequence). The J segment lost 9 bases and the V segment lost 6 bases, leaving 5 bases of the junction unmatched.